The clone carrying this TCR beta chain was seen a handful of times. The target antigen is unknown. With V trimmed by 0 bases and J by 3 bases, 16 bases remained unmatched. The CDR3 length is 19 residues. The germline V gene has CDR1 LGHNA and CDR2 YSLEER. This entry belongs to a study of human T cells and chemical hapten exposure. Study observations and caveats: All donors were alopecia patients, so their immunity may differ from that of healthy people. Expanded TCRs were compared with controls, and the expanded TCRs formed significantly more large CDR3 similarity clusters.

Indicated time point: patch test 3, about 24 weeks after DPC sensitization. Documented treatment: therapeutic diphenylcyclopropenone sensitization with weekly scalp DPC. Individual cDNA molecules received unique molecular identifiers in the library. TCRdb re-called the RACE reads with MiXCR, one entry per CDR3 protein. The data show around 200,000 distinct CDR3 sequences, approximately 26% seen once. J is TRBJ1-2 and V is TRBV4-3, with TRBD1 identical over 7 bases. This sequence originates from a woman aged 40 to 50 with alopecia areata. Some clones in this sample may be carry-over from other donors' samples. The starting material was whole blood, obtained in connection with sensitization to the hapten diphenylcyclopropenone (DPC). CDR3 DNA: TGCGCCAGCAGCCAAGAATTCAAGGCAGCGGGGCAGGGGGACTATGGCTACACCTTC. It is translated as CASSQEFKAAGQGDYGYTF.